This T cell receptor (beta chain) was sequenced in a study of response to subunit inactivated influenza vaccine (dated by TCRdb to about 2018). As for the study more broadly: Deep quantitative T cell receptor repertoire profiling was used in the study to track responses to a trivalent subunit inactivated influenza vaccine. Study-wide findings and limitations: The authors suggested that each seasonal influenza vaccination may recruit only a limited number of new T cells.

Preparation of the library involved RT-PCR. The sequencer was an Illumina HiSeq 2500. TCRdb applied fastp at Q25 and MiXCR to the public reads, then kept only in-frame beta chains. CDR3 protein duplicates are merged, each entry listing the most common genes and DNA. This sample has about 780,000 distinct CDR3 sequences in its table, and less than 20% of those were observed once. The ten most abundant clones make up about 11% of the sample. This clonotype has a count of ten or more. Its antigen has not been determined. The sample holds no much larger clone one base away, and base qualities are not on file. The CDR3, from cysteine to phenylalanine, totals 16 residues. Only CDR3 DNA remains: 48 bases, in frame from the first base. Trimming leaves V shorter by 1 base and J shorter by 5 bases, with the junction holding 5 bases beyond the gene matches.

This sequence was found in a man aged 50-60 years who received an inactivated influenza vaccine. Donor details come from another sample of the same person, matched by shared clones. Sample: PBMCs from blood, taken 4 to 6 days after vaccination. The chain uses TRBV12-3 or TRBV12-4 and TRBJ2-2; 9 middle bases align to TRBD2. The nucleotides are TGTGCCAGCAGTTTAGGGCTAGCGGGGTTGACCGGGGAGCTGTTTTTT. Protein translation: CASSLGLAGLTGELFF.